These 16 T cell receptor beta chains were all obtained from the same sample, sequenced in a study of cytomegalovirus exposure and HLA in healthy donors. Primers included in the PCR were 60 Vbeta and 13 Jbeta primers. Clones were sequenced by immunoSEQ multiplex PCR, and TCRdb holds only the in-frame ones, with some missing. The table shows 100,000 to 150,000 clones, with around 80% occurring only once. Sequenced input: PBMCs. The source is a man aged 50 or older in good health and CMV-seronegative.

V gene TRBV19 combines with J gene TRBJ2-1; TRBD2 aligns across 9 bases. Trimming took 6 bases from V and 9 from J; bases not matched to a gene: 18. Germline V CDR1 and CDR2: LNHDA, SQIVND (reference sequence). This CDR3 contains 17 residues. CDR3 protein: CASSFLWRAGGRAEQFF. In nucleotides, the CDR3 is TGTGCCAGTAGCTTTCTATGGAGAGCGGGGGGCCGGGCTGAGCAGTTCTTC.

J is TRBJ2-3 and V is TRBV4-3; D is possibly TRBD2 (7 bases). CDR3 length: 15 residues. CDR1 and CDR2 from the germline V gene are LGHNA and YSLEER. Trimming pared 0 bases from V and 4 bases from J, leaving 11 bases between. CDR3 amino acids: CASSQDGGAADTQYF. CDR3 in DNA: TGCGCCAGCAGCCAAGATGGGGGGGCCGCAGATACGCAGTATTTT.

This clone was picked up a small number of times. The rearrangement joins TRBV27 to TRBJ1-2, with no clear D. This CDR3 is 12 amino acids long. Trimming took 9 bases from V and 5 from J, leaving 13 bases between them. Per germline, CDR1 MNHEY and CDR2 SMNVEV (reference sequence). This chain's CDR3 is CASLGKGYGYTF. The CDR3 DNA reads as TGTGCCAGTCTCGGGAAGGGTTATGGCTACACCTTC.

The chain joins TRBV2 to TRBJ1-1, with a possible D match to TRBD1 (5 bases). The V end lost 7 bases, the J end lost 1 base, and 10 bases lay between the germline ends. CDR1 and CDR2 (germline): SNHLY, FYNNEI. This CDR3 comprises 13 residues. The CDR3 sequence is CASTFDRNTEAFF. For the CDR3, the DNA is TGTGCCAGCACCTTTGACAGGAACACTGAAGCTTTCTTT.

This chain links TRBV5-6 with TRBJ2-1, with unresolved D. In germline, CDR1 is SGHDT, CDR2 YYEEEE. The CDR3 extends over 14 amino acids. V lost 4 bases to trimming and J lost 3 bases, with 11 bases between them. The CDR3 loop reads CASSLFQVYNEQFF. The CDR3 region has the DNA TGTGCCAGCAGCCTCTTTCAGGTCTACAATGAGCAGTTCTTC.

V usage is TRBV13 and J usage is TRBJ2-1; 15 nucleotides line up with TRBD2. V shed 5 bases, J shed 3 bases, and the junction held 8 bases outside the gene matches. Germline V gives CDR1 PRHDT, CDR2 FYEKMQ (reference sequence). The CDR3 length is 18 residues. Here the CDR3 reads CASSIRTSGGAFYNEQFF. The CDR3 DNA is TGTGCCAGCAGCATTCGGACTAGCGGGGGGGCTTTCTACAATGAGCAGTTCTTC.

The CDR3, as DNA: TGTGCCAGCAGTGAAACCACGTCGGGGGACTATGGCTACACCTTC. Amino acids: CASSETTSGDYGYTF. The gene calls are TRBV6-1 and TRBJ1-2, with D tentatively TRBD1 (5 bases). The CDR3 is made up of 15 amino acids. Germline-derived CDR1 and CDR2 are MNHNS and SASEGT. Trimming shortened V by 2 bases and J by 3 bases, and 13 bases separated the two germline ends.

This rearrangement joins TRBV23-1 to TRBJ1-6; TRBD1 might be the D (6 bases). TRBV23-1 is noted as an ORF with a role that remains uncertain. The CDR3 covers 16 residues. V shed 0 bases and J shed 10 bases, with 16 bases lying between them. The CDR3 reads CASSQSVARGLSPLHF. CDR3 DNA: TGCGCCAGCAGTCAATCGGTAGCCAGGGGTTTATCACCCCTCCACTTT.

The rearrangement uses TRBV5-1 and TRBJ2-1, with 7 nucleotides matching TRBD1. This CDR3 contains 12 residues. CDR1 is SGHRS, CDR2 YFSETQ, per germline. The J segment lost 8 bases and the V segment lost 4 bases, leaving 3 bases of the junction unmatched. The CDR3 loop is CASSLTGDEQFF. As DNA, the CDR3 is TGCGCCAGCAGCCTTACAGGGGATGAGCAGTTCTTC.

In nucleotides, the CDR3 is TGTGCCAGCAGCCCGGACAGGGGCCGGGAAGCTTTCTTT. Translated, it gives CASSPDRGREAFF. The V call is TRBV2, the J call TRBJ1-1, with 9 nucleotides matching TRBD1. Germline CDR1 reads SNHLY; CDR2 reads FYNNEI. Trimming cost V 6 bases and J 8 bases; bases outside gene matches: 7. This CDR3 has 13 amino acids. Together with reference TRBV2 and TRBJ1-1, the CDR3 gives the full variable domain: EPEVTQTPSHQVTQMGQEVILRCVPISNHLYFYWYRQILGQKVEFLVSFYNNEISEKSEIFDDQFSVERPDGSNFTLKIRSTKLEDSAMYFCASSPDRGREAFFGQGTRLTVV.

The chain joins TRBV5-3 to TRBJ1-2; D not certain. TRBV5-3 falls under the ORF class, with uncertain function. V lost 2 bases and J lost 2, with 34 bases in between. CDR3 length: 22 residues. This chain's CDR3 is CARSLTQRSGSFMVARNYGYTF. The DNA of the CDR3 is TGTGCCAGAAGCTTAACCCAGAGATCCGGGTCCTTTATGGTGGCCCGCAACTATGGCTACACCTTC.

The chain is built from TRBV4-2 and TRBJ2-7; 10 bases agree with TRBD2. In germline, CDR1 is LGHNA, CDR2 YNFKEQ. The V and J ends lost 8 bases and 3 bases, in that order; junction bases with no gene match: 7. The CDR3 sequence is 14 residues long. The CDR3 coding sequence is TGTGCCAGCGGTCAACTAGCGGGGCTCTACGAGCAGTACTTC. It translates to CASGQLAGLYEQYF.

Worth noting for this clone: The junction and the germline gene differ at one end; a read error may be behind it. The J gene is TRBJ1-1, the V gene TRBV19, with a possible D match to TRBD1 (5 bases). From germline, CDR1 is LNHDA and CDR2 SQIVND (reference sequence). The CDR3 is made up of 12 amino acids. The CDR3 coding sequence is TGTGCCAGTAGTCCGGGGGTAGTAGAAGGTTTCTTT. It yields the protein CASSPGVVEGFF.

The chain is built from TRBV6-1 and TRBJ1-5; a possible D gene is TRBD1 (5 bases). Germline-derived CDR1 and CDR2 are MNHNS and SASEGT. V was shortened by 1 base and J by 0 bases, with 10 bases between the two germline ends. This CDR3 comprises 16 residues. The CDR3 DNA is TGTGCCAGCAGTGAAGGGTGGGGCTTTAGCAATCAGCCCCAGCATTTT. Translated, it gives CASSEGWGFSNQPQHF.

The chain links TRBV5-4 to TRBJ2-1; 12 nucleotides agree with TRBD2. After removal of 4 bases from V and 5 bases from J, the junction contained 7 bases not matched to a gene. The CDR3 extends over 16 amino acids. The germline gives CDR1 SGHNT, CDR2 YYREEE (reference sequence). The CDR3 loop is CASSGRTSGVHNEQFF. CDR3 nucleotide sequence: TGTGCCAGCAGCGGGCGGACTAGCGGGGTACACAATGAGCAGTTCTTC.

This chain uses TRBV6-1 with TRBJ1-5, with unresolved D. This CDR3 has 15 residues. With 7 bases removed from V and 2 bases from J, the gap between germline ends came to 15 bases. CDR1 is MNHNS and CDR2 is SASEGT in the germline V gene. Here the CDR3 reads CASTPLGEGNQPQHF. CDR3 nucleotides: TGTGCCAGCACCCCCCTCGGGGAGGGCAATCAGCCCCAGCATTTT.